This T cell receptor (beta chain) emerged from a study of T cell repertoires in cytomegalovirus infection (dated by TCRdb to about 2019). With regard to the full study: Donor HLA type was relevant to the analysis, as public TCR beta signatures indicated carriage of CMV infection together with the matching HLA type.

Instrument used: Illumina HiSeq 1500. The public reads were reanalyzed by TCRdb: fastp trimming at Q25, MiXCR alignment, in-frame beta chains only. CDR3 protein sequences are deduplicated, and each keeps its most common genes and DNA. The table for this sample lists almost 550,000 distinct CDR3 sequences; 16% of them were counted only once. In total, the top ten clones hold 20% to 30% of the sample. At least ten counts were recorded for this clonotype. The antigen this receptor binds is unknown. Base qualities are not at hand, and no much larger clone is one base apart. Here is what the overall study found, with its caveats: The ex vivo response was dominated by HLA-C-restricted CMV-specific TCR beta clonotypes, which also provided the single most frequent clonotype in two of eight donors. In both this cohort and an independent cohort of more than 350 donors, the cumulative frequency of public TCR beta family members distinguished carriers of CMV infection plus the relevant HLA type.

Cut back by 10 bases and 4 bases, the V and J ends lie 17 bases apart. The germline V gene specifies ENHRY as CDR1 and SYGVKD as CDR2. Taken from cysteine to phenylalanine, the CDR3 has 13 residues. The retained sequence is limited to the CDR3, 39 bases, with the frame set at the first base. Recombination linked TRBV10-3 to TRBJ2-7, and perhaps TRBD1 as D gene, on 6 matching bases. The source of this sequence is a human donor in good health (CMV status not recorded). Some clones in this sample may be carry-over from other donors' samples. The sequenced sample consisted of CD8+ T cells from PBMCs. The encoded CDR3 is CATIASTGYEQYF. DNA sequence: TGTGCCACCATCGCCTCTACAGGGTACGAGCAGTACTTC.